This T cell receptor beta chain was sequenced in a study of cytomegalovirus exposure and HLA in healthy donors. Study-wide background: Roughly 85 million unique TCRs from HLA-typed donors made up an early data release.

Germline-derived CDR1 and CDR2 are SGHRS and YFSETQ. Trimming took 3 bases from V and 3 from J, leaving 10 bases between them. CDR3 length: 13 amino acids. This clone was seen only a few times. Its matching antigen is unknown. A multiplex PCR was run with 60 Vbeta primers and 13 Jbeta primers. Measured with immunoSEQ multiplex PCR; TCRdb has only the in-frame clones, and not every one. The sample holds roughly 120,000 clones; about 8.6% are singletons and the top ten take approximately 6%. Points from the study as a whole: A later analysis reportedly found fewer N-insertions in an Asian-associated ancestry cluster than the roughly 730-donor mean.

The sequencing sample was made of PBMCs. This receptor was identified in a middle-aged woman in good health and CMV-seropositive. The J gene is TRBJ2-7, the V gene TRBV5-1; D possibly corresponds to TRBD1 (5 bases). In DNA, the CDR3 is TGCGCCAGCAGCTCGGACCAGGGCTACGAGCAGTACTTC. Its translation is CASSSDQGYEQYF.